Listed here are 15 T cell receptor beta chains from one sample, sequenced in a study of T cells in Graves' hyperthyroidism and ophthalmopathy. Amplification of TCR beta CDR3 regions used RNA as the template. The TCR CDR3 first-round RT-PCR relied on the HTBI primer set. TCRdb used MiXCR to reprocess the multiplex PCR reads, holding one entry per CDR3 protein. This sample yields around 500,000 distinct CDR3 sequences, of which around 15% are seen a single time; over 11% belongs to the top ten. Sequencing input: blood. All receptors derive from a woman between 40 and 55 years old with Graves' hyperthyroidism.

This chain connects TRBV6-1 to TRBJ2-2; D possibly corresponds to TRBD2 (6 bases). Between the trimmed V and J ends, which lost 6 bases and 3 bases, there was a span of 23 bases. The V gene's germline CDR1 is MNHNS and CDR2 SASEGT. CDR3 length: 18 residues. The CDR3: CASSPRWRGDKDTGELFF. Written as DNA, the CDR3 is TGTGCCAGCAGCCCCCGGTGGCGGGGAGATAAGGACACCGGGGAGCTGTTTTTT.

Turning to this clonotype: One end of the junction is discordant with germline, which a read error may explain. The rearrangement links TRBV28 to TRBJ1-6; D possibly corresponds to TRBD1 (5 bases). The CDR3 is made up of 15 amino acids. Per germline, CDR1 MDHEN and CDR2 SYDVKM. CDR3: CASGLSAGILSPLHF. CDR3 in DNA: TGTGCCAGCGGTTTATCCGCAGGGATTCTCTCACCCCTCCACTTT.

In this sample, this clonotype turned up a few times. The V call is TRBV14, the J call TRBJ2-7; D call uncertain. CDR1 is SGHDN, CDR2 FVKESK, per germline. The CDR3 length is 16 residues. Trimming took 0 bases from V and 4 from J, leaving 16 bases between them. CDR3 DNA: TGTGCCAGCAGCCAAGAAAACTTGGGGTATAAGTACGAGCAGTACTTC. Encoded protein: CASSQENLGYKYEQYF.

This clonotype was seen many times. This sequence joins TRBV9 and TRBJ2-5, with unresolved D. Trimming took 7 bases from V and 3 from J, leaving 13 bases between them. The CDR3 is made up of 13 amino acids. In germline, CDR1 is SGDLS, CDR2 YYNGEE. The DNA of the CDR3 is TGTGCCAGCGCAAGGTCGCATGAAGAGACCCAGTACTTC. Its translation: CASARSHEETQYF.

This chain joins TRBV19 and TRBJ2-1, with D perhaps matching TRBD1 (6 bases). The CDR3 is 15 residues long. The V gene lost 3 bases and the J gene lost 0 bases, with 9 bases spanning the gap. The germline CDR1 and CDR2 sequences are LNHDA and SQIVND (reference sequence). CDR3 loop: CASSMDSSSYNEQFF. DNA of the CDR3: TGTGCCAGTAGTATGGACAGCAGCTCCTACAATGAGCAGTTCTTC.

This clonotype was seen many times. The rearrangement uses TRBV6-1 and TRBJ2-7; 7 nucleotides agree with TRBD2. The ends lost 6 bases at V and 3 bases at J; junction bases unmatched: 14. The CDR3 covers 16 residues. Germline values: CDR1 MNHNS, CDR2 SASEGT. CDR3 in DNA: TGTGCCAGCAGCCCTCCCCGGACTAGGGCAGACTACGAGCAGTACTTC. Translating gives CASSPPRTRADYEQYF.

This clonotype was seen a few times. The chain employs TRBV5-8 and TRBJ1-4; 11 bases line up with TRBD1. The CDR3 has 14 residues. Germline CDR1 and CDR2: SGHTS and YDEGEE. V was pared by 5 bases and J by 13 bases, with 10 bases of the junction left unmatched. CDR3 sequence reads: CASSSTGTGGRLFF. In DNA, the CDR3 is TGTGCCAGCAGTTCGACCGGGACAGGGGGTCGACTGTTTTTT.

Turning to this clonotype: Given a much more abundant clone one base away, this may be a read error. The chain carries TRBV28 and TRBJ1-2, with 12 bases fitting TRBD1. CDR1 MDHEN and CDR2 SYDVKM come from the germline V gene. This CDR3 has 17 residues. CDR3 in amino acids: CAGSPTVTGTGGFGYTF. The CDR3 DNA reads as TGTGCCGGCAGTCCAACCGTAACCGGGACAGGGGGCTTTGGCTACACCTTC.

This clonotype has a count of ten or more. CDR3: CAIRKTGGQNSYEQYF. The CDR3 DNA follows: TGTGCCATCAGAAAGACAGGGGGCCAAAACTCCTACGAGCAGTACTTC. V gene TRBV10-3 combines with J gene TRBJ2-7, with 10 bases matching TRBD1. Per germline, CDR1 ENHRY and CDR2 SYGVKD. The V gene end was trimmed by 6 bases and the J gene end by 0 bases; junction bases not matched to a gene: 8. This CDR3 contains 16 residues.

This chain joins TRBV7-9 and TRBJ1-2; TRBD1 matches 7 bases. V trimming: 4 bases; J trimming: 2 bases; junction bases outside the gene matches: 7. The CDR3 is 15 amino acids. Germline values: CDR1 SEHNR, CDR2 FQNEAQ (reference sequence). The CDR3 loop is CASSSAGGFNYGYTF. CDR3 nucleotide sequence: TGTGCCAGCAGCTCCGCAGGGGGTTTCAACTATGGCTACACCTTC.

This clonotype was recorded many times. This sequence joins TRBV20-1 and TRBJ2-3; 9 bases align to TRBD2. Germline V gives CDR1 DFQATT, CDR2 SNEGSKA (reference sequence). The CDR3 has 16 residues. V shed 0 bases and J 6 bases; nucleotides not matched to a gene: 10. The CDR3 spells CSARDLREGIIDTQYF. The CDR3, as DNA: TGCAGTGCTAGAGATTTGCGGGAGGGTATTATTGATACGCAGTATTTT.

This clonotype was counted at least ten times. The chain couples TRBV20-1 to TRBJ2-1; D is unclear. The CDR3 loop spans 13 amino acids. Germline V lookup: CDR1 DFQATT, CDR2 SNEGSKA (reference sequence). Trimming shortened V by 6 bases and J by 1 base, and 10 bases separated the two germline ends. CDR3 nucleotides: TGCAGTGCCCATGACATGTCCTACAATGAGCAGTTCTTC. Residues: CSAHDMSYNEQFF.

This clonotype has a single count. This CDR3 reads CASSEWRLGQGSYNEQFF. Written as DNA, the CDR3 is TGTGCCAGCAGTGAATGGCGCCTTGGACAGGGCTCCTACAATGAGCAGTTCTTC. This chain uses TRBV25-1 with TRBJ2-1, with 8 bases matching TRBD1. The trim removed 1 base at V and 0 bases at J, leaving 8 bases unmatched. The CDR3 length is 18 residues. Germline V gene data show CDR1 as MGHDK and CDR2 as SYGVNS.

Ten or more counts support this clonotype. The genes are TRBV6-1 and TRBJ2-4; D is perhaps TRBD2 (5 bases). The CDR3 covers 16 residues. Germline-derived CDR1 and CDR2 are MNHNS and SASEGT. The V gene lost 7 bases and the J gene lost 0 bases, with 16 bases spanning the gap. The CDR3 sequence is CASTTQAVLAKNIQYF. DNA of the CDR3: TGTGCCAGCACCACCCAAGCGGTACTAGCCAAAAACATTCAGTACTTC.

Points on this clonotype: The final CDR3 position lacks the conserved phenylalanine or tryptophan, pointing to a likely read error. The rearrangement uses TRBV3-1 and TRBJ2-5; 8 bases line up with TRBD2. The CDR3 length is 14 residues. Trimming removed 4 bases from V and 4 bases from J; junction bases left unmatched: 5. Germline CDR1 is LGHDT and CDR2 is YNNKEL (reference sequence). CDR3 in DNA: TGTGCCAGCAGCCCGGGGGGGGGAGGAGAGACCCAGTACCTC. Its protein product is CASSPGGGGETQYL.